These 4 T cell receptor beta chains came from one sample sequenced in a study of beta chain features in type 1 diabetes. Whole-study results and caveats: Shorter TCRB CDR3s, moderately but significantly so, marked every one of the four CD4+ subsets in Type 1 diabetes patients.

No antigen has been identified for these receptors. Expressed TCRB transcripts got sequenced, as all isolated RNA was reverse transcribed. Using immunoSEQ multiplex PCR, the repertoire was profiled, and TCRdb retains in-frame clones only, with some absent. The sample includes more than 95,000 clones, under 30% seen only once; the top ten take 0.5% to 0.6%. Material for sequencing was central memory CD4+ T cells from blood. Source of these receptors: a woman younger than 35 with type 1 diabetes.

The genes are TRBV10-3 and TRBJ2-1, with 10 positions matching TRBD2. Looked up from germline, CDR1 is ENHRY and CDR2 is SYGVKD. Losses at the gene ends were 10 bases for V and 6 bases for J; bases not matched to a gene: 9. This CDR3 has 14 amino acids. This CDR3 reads CATIGLAASNEQFF. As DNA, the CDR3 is TGTGCCACCATTGGACTAGCGGCAAGCAATGAGCAGTTCTTC.

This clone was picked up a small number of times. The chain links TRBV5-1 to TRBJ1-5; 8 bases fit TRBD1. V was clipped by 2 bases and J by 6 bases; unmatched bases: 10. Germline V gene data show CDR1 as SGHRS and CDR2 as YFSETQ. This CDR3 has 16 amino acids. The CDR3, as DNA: TGCGCCAGCAGCTTAGGACAGGGCTGGGAAGGTCAGCCCCAGCATTTT. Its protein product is CASSLGQGWEGQPQHF.

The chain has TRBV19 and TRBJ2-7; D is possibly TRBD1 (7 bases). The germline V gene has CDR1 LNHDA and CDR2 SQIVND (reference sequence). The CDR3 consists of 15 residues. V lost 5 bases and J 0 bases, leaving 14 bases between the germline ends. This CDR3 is CASSGGGRGSYEQYF. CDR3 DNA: TGTGCCAGTAGTGGAGGGGGCAGGGGCTCCTACGAGCAGTACTTC. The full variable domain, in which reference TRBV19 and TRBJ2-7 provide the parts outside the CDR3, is DGGITQSPKYLFRKEGQNVTLSCEQNLNHDAMYWYRQDPGQGLRLIYYSQIVNDFQKGDIAEGYSVSREKKESFPLTVTSAQKNPTAFYLCASSGGGRGSYEQYFGPGTRLTVT.

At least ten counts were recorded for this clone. The CDR3 DNA sequence: TGCGCCACCAGGACAGGCCAAGAGACCCAGTACTTC. Protein product: CATRTGQETQYF. This chain connects TRBV23-1 to TRBJ2-5; 7 nucleotides align to TRBD1. TRBV23-1 counts as an open reading frame of uncertain function. This CDR3 contains 12 residues. V gave up 10 bases and J gave up 1 base; unmatched junction bases: 3.